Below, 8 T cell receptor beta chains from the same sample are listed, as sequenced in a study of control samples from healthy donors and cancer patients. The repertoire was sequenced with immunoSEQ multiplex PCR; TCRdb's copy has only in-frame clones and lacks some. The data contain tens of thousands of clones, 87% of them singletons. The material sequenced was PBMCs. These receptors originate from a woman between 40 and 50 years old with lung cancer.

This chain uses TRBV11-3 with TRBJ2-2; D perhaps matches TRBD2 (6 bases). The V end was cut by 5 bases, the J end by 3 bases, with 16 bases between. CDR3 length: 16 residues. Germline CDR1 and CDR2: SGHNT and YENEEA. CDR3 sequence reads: CASSPPGGLDTGELFF. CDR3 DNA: TGTGCCAGCAGCCCCCCTGGGGGACTCGACACCGGGGAGCTGTTTTTT.

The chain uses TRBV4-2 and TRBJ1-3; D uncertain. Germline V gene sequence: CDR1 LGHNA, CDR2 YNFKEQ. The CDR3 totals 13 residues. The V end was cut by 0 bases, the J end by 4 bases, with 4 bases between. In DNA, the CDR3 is TGTGCCAGCAGCCAAGATGACGGAAACACCATATATTTT. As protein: CASSQDDGNTIYF.

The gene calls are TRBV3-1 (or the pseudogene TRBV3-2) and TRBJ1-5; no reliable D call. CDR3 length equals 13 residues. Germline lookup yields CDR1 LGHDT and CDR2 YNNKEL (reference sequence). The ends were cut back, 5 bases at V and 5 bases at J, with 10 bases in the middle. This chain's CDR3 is CASSIKRDQPQHF. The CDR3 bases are TGTGCCAGCAGCATTAAAAGGGATCAGCCCCAGCATTTT.

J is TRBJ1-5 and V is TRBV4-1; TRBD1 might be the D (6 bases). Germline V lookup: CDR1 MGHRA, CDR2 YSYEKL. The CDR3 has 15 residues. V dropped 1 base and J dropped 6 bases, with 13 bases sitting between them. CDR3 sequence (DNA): TGCGCCAGCAGCCAAGGATGGGGGGGCACTCAGCCCCAGCATTTT. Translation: CASSQGWGGTQPQHF.

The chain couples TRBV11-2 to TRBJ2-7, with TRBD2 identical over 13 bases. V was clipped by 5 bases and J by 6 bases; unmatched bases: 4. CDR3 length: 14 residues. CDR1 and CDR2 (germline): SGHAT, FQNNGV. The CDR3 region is CASSGTSGVLEQYF. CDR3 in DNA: TGTGCCAGCAGCGGGACTAGCGGGGTGCTCGAGCAGTACTTC.

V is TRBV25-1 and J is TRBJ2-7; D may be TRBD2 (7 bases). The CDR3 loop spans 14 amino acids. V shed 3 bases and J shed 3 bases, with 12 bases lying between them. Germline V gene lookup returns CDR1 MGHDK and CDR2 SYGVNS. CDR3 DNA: TGTGCCAGCAGTGAGTGGGGGGGCGACTACGAGCAGTACTTC. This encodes CASSEWGGDYEQYF.

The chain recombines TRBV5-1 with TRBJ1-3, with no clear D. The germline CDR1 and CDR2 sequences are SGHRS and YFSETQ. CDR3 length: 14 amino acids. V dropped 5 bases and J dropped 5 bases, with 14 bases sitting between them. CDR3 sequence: CASSSTGTRNTIYF. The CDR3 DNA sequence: TGCGCCAGCAGTTCGACGGGCACCCGAAACACCATATATTTT. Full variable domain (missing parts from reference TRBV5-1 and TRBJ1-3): KAGVTQTPRYLIKTRGQQVTLSCSPISGHRSVSWYQQTPGQGLQFLFEYFSETQRNKGNFPGRFSGRQFSNSRSEMNVSTLELGDSALYLCASSSTGTRNTIYFGEGSWLTVV.

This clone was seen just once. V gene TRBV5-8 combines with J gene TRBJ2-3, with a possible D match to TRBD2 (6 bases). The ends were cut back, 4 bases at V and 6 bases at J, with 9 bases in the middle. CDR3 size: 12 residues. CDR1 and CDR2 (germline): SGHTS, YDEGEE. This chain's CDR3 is CASSGTSDTQYF. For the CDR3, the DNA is TGTGCCAGCAGCGGCACTAGCGATACGCAGTATTTT.